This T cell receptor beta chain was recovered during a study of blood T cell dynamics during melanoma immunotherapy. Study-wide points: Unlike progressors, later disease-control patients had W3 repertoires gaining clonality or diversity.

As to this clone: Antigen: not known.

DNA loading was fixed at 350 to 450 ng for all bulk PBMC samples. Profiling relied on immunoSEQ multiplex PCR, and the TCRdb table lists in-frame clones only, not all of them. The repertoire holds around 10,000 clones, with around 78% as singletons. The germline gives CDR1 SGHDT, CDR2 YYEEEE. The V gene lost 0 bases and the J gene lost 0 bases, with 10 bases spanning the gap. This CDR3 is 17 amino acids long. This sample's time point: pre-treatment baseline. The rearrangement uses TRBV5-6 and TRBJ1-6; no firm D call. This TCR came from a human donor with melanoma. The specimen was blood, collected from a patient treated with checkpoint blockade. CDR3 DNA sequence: TGTGCCAGCAGCTTGGGACGGTCCGGCTCCTATAATTCACCCCTCCACTTT. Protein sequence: CASSLGRSGSYNSPLHF.